The 23 T cell receptor beta chains in this list originate from one sample, sequenced in a study of early T cells in non-severe SARS-CoV-2 infection. TCRdb itself ran the 5' RACE reads through MiXCR, one entry per CDR3 protein. The table lists 90,000 to 120,000 distinct CDR3 sequences, roughly 12% of them singletons. Specimen: whole blood. Receptors originate from an adult who was a healthcare worker with PCR-confirmed SARS-CoV-2 infection or an uninfected control (not recorded which).

This clonotype was observed at least ten times. The chain is built from TRBV5-4 and TRBJ1-1; D perhaps matches TRBD1 (5 bases). V was clipped by 3 bases and J by 2 bases, with 14 bases between them. The CDR3 has 15 amino acids. Germline CDR1 SGHNT, CDR2 YYREEE (reference sequence). This CDR3 is CASSSGGWGNTEAFF. CDR3 in DNA: TGTGCCAGCAGCTCCGGGGGGTGGGGCAACACTGAAGCTTTCTTT.

This rearrangement joins TRBV27 to TRBJ1-5; D not certain. V lost 6 bases, J lost 2 bases, and 8 bases lay in between. Per germline, CDR1 MNHEY and CDR2 SMNVEV (reference sequence). The CDR3 runs 13 residues. For the CDR3, the DNA is TGTGCCAGCAGACCTCCGGGCAATCAGCCCCAGCATTTT. Its translation is CASRPPGNQPQHF.

V usage is TRBV29-1 and J usage is TRBJ1-1; D uncertain. CDR3 length: 13 residues. V gave up 4 bases and J gave up 6 bases, with 15 bases separating them. Germline V lookup: CDR1 SQVTM, CDR2 ANQGSEA. The CDR3: CSVGRVLKSEAFF. CDR3 coding DNA: TGCAGCGTTGGGAGGGTGCTGAAATCTGAAGCTTTCTTT.

Many counts were recorded for this clonotype. The V gene is TRBV12-3 or TRBV12-4, the J gene TRBJ1-1, with no clear D. The CDR3 is made up of 18 amino acids. Deletions cut 5 bases from V and 0 bases from J, with 22 bases between. The CDR3 is CASSPPSRGLRMNTEAFF. The CDR3 bases are TGTGCCAGCAGTCCCCCCAGCAGAGGGCTACGGATGAACACTGAAGCTTTCTTT.

This clonotype has ten or more counts. This rearrangement joins TRBV7-2 to TRBJ1-1, with no clear D. This CDR3 contains 14 residues. Germline V gives CDR1 SGHTA, CDR2 FQGNSA. Trimming pared 3 bases from V and 0 bases from J, leaving 8 bases between. CDR3 DNA sequence: TGTGCCAGCAGCTTTGACGGATTGAACACTGAAGCTTTCTTT. It encodes CASSFDGLNTEAFF.

This clonotype was counted only a few times. The J gene is TRBJ1-1, the V gene TRBV18, with D maybe TRBD1 (6 bases). There are 15 residues in the CDR3. In germline, CDR1 is KGHSH, CDR2 LQKENI. Deletions cut 2 bases from V and 7 bases from J, with 17 bases between. CDR3 bases: TGTGCCAGCTCACCAAAGGACAGCAACCCCGGTGAAGCTTTCTTT. Residues: CASSPKDSNPGEAFF.

This clonotype was seen a few times. The chain is built from TRBV27 and TRBJ2-7; 7 bases are a match to TRBD1. CDR3 length equals 15 residues. Germline CDR1 reads MNHEY; CDR2 reads SMNVEV (reference sequence). Trimming took 0 bases from V and 3 from J; bases not matched to a gene: 5. The CDR3 DNA follows: TGTGCCAGCAGTTTATCTGGGACAGCCGTCTACGAGCAGTACTTC. Its protein product is CASSLSGTAVYEQYF.

This clonotype was found many times. This chain uses TRBV20-1 with TRBJ1-2; D is undetermined. Deletions cut 2 bases from V and 6 bases from J, with 1 base between. Germline V lookup: CDR1 DFQATT, CDR2 SNEGSKA (reference sequence). This CDR3 has 9 residues. The CDR3 reads CSARNGYTF. CDR3 in DNA: TGCAGTGCTAGAAATGGCTACACCTTC.

This clonotype came up many times. The V gene is TRBV28, the J gene TRBJ1-2; possible D gene TRBD1, 5 bases. The CDR3 covers 16 residues. Deletions cut 1 base from V and 7 bases from J, with 19 bases between. Germline V gene sequence: CDR1 MDHEN, CDR2 SYDVKM. CDR3 protein: CASSLFSIAQGGGYTF. Written as DNA, the CDR3 is TGTGCCAGCAGTTTATTCTCGATCGCCCAGGGCGGTGGCTACACCTTC.

The chain links TRBV7-2 to TRBJ2-4, with D maybe TRBD2 (6 bases). CDR3 length: 14 amino acids. V was clipped by 0 bases and J by 9 bases, with 12 bases between them. Germline lookup yields CDR1 SGHTA and CDR2 FQGNSA. The CDR3 region is CASSLAGTLPIQYF. The DNA for the CDR3 is TGTGCCAGCAGCTTAGCAGGGACTCTCCCCATTCAGTACTTC.

There are many counts of this clonotype. The gene calls are TRBV28 and TRBJ1-1; D call uncertain. The CDR3 consists of 14 residues. The germline V gene has CDR1 MDHEN and CDR2 SYDVKM. V was trimmed by 4 bases and J by 2 bases, leaving 11 bases between them. The CDR3 reads CASSYGGRNTEAFF. The CDR3 coding sequence is TGTGCCAGCAGTTACGGAGGGCGAAACACTGAAGCTTTCTTT.

This clonotype was observed many times. This chain connects TRBV2 to TRBJ1-3; 8 nucleotides agree with TRBD1. The CDR3 is 14 amino acids. Germline loops: CDR1 SNHLY, CDR2 FYNNEI. The junction had 17 bases not matched to a gene; V was cut back by 6 bases and J by 16 bases. As DNA, the CDR3 is TGTGCCAGCAGCGGACAGGGATCGCCTCGTTCTTCGTATTTT. It is translated as CASSGQGSPRSSYF.

This clonotype was counted only a few times. The V call is TRBV18, the J call TRBJ2-5, with 11 bases identical to TRBD1. CDR3 length equals 15 residues. With V trimmed by 3 bases and J by 5 bases, 5 bases remained unmatched. The germline V gene encodes CDR1 KGHSH and CDR2 LQKENI. The CDR3 region has the DNA TGTGCCAGCTCACCCGGGACAGGGGGTACGGAGACCCAGTACTTC. Its protein is CASSPGTGGTETQYF.

Worth noting for this clonotype: A read error may explain this, as a much larger clone is one base away. The V gene is TRBV30, the J gene TRBJ2-3, with TRBD2 identical over 8 bases. Per germline, CDR1 GTSNPN and CDR2 SVGIG (reference sequence). V gave up 1 base and J gave up 4 bases; unmatched junction bases: 13. This CDR3 spans 17 amino acids. CDR3 region: CAWSGSGSATRSDTQYF. The CDR3, as DNA: TGTGCCTGGAGTGGGAGCGGGAGTGCCACAAGGTCAGATACGCAGTATTTT.

This clonotype was counted ten times or more. The chain links TRBV5-1 to TRBJ1-2; D not resolved. Trimming stripped 3 bases from V and 2 bases from J, with 20 bases between. Looked up from germline, CDR1 is SGHRS and CDR2 is YFSETQ. CDR3 length: 17 residues. CDR3 nucleotides: TGCGCCAGCAGCTCTAGAGATCCCGGGAGTATCAACTATGGCTACACCTTC. Translated: CASSSRDPGSINYGYTF.

The chain is built from TRBV6-2 or TRBV6-3 and TRBJ1-2, with a possible D match to TRBD1 (6 bases). This CDR3 has 14 residues. V lost 6 bases to trimming and J lost 5 bases, with 16 bases between them. Germline V CDR1 and CDR2: MNHEY, SVGEGT. CDR3 bases: TGTGCCAGCAGCATAACAGGGCTACTGTATGGCTACACCTTC. It translates to CASSITGLLYGYTF.

This clonotype was seen repeatedly, ten times or more. This chain connects TRBV7-8 to TRBJ2-3; 8 nucleotides match TRBD1. The CDR3 is made up of 17 amino acids. V lost 4 bases to trimming and J lost 4 bases; unmatched junction nucleotides: 13. CDR1 and CDR2 from the germline V gene are SGHVS and FQNEAQ. The CDR3 nucleotides read TGTGCCAGCAGCTCTCTCCGGGACAGGAGGAGTGCAGATACGCAGTATTTT. It codes for CASSSLRDRRSADTQYF.

This clonotype was found a few times. V and J are TRBV7-9 and TRBJ2-3; 13 bases match TRBD2. The CDR3 spans 18 residues. The ends lost 0 bases at V and 6 bases at J; junction bases unmatched: 9. Germline lookup yields CDR1 SEHNR and CDR2 FQNEAQ (reference sequence). In DNA form, the CDR3 reads TGTGCCAGCAGCTTAGCCGGCCCGGGACTAGCGGGATCCGATACGCAGTATTTT. It specifies CASSLAGPGLAGSDTQYF.

This clonotype was picked up many times. The chain combines TRBV4-2 with TRBJ1-2; 7 bases agree with TRBD1. This CDR3 contains 16 residues. Per germline, CDR1 LGHNA and CDR2 YNFKEQ. J gave up 8 bases and V 0 bases, and 12 bases lay outside the gene matches. The CDR3 loop reads CASSQDAGQAAYGYTF. The DNA of the CDR3 is TGTGCCAGCAGCCAAGACGCTGGACAGGCTGCATACGGCTACACCTTC.

This chain joins TRBV20-1 and TRBJ1-6; D is ambiguous. The ends were cut back, 3 bases at V and 8 bases at J, with 17 bases in the middle. The CDR3 length is 15 residues. Per the germline V gene, CDR1 is DFQATT and CDR2 is SNEGSKA (reference sequence). In DNA form, the CDR3 reads TGCAGTGCTAGCGCCACCGTTGCTACGGATTCACCCCTCCACTTT. It yields the protein CSASATVATDSPLHF.

This clonotype came up a few times. The rearrangement links TRBV27 to TRBJ1-1, with 8 bases fitting TRBD1. The CDR3 runs 15 residues. V dropped 6 bases and J dropped 3; count of bases not matched to a gene: 9. Germline CDR1 and CDR2: MNHEY and SMNVEV (reference sequence). The CDR3 loop is CASRRTQGAHTEAFF. For the CDR3, the DNA is TGTGCCAGCAGAAGAACTCAGGGGGCTCACACTGAAGCTTTCTTT.

The V gene is TRBV19, the J gene TRBJ1-1, with D perhaps TRBD1 (5 bases). In germline, CDR1 is LNHDA, CDR2 SQIVND (reference sequence). Between the trimmed V and J ends, which lost 7 bases and 2 bases, there was a span of 14 bases. The CDR3 is 14 amino acids. The CDR3, as DNA: TGTGCCAGTACCGAATGGGGACCCAACACTGAAGCTTTCTTT. Residues: CASTEWGPNTEAFF.

The V gene is TRBV12-3 or TRBV12-4, the J gene TRBJ2-6, with D possibly matching TRBD1 (6 bases). Trimming cost V 6 bases and J 0 bases, with 15 bases left between them. This CDR3 contains 17 residues. The CDR3 DNA reads as TGTGCCAGCAGGTACAGGGCGGCCGGCTCTGGGGCCAACGTCCTGACTTTC. Its translation: CASRYRAAGSGANVLTF.